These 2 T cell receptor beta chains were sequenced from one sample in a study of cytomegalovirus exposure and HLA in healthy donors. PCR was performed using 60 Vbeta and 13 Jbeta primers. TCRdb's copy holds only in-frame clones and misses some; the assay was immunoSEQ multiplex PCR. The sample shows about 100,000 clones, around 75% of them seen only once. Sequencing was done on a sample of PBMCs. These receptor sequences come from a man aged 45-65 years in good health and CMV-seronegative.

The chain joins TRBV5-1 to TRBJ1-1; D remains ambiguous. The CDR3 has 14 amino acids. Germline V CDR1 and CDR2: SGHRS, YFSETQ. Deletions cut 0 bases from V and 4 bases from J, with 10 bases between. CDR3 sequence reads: CASSLGASGTEAFF. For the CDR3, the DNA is TGCGCCAGCAGCTTGGGAGCCTCGGGCACTGAAGCTTTCTTT.

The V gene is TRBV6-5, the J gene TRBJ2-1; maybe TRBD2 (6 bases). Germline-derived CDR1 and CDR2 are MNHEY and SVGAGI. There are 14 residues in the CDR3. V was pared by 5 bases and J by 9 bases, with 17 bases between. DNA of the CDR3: TGTGCCAGCAGTCCGGACCGATCCGGGGGTGAGCAGTTCTTC. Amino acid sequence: CASSPDRSGGEQFF.